This T cell receptor (beta chain) was obtained from a study of T cell repertoires in cytomegalovirus infection (dated by TCRdb to the late 2010s). Regarding the complete study: Donor HLA type was relevant to the analysis, because carriage of CMV infection together with the matching HLA type was indicated by public TCR beta signatures.

Sequencing relied on an Illumina HiSeq 1500. TCRdb handled the public reads itself, with Q25 trimming in fastp and clone calling in MiXCR, and kept productive beta chains. All rows with the same CDR3 protein become a single entry with the most common DNA and genes. The sample yields more than 75,000 distinct CDR3 sequences; around 3.5% were counted once. The ten most abundant clones make up around 4.4% of the sample. The CDR3 spans 18 residues, from the cysteine through the phenylalanine. Kept here is only the CDR3 DNA, which spans 54 bases and is read in frame from base 1. The V end loses 2 bases and the J end loses 0 bases, and a stretch of 19 bases separates them. Reading the germline V gene gives CDR1 MDHEN and CDR2 SYDVKM. Here is what the overall study found, with its caveats: Cumulative frequency of public TCR beta family members discriminated carriers of CMV infection plus the relevant HLA type in this cohort and an independent approximately 400-donor cohort. The ex vivo response was dominated by HLA-C-restricted CMV-specific TCR beta clonotypes, which also provided the single most frequent clonotype in two of eight donors.

This clonotype was detected many times. The antigen this receptor binds is unknown. One base away there is no much larger clone; base qualities are not given. Sequenced input: PBMCs. Here the chain combines TRBV28 and TRBJ1-1; the best D guess is TRBD1, with 5 bases matching. This clonotype originated in a human donor in good health (CMV status not recorded). Some clones in this sample may be carry-over from other donors' samples. This receptor carries the CDR3 CASSLTVPGPLMNTEAFF. In nucleotide form, the sequence is TGTGCCAGCAGTTTAACTGTTCCGGGGCCCCTCATGAACACTGAAGCTTTCTTT.